The following is a T cell receptor (beta chain) sequence with its context. A junction end diverges from the germline sequence, so it may reflect a read error. Germline V CDR1 and CDR2: MNHEY, SMNVEV (reference sequence). This CDR3 has 17 amino acids. TCRdb used MiXCR to reprocess the reads, holding one entry per CDR3 protein. The table includes more than 400,000 distinct CDR3 sequences, about a quarter detected once. The entry originates in a study of T cell repertoires in cytomegalovirus infection. Study summary: It can be stated that public TCR beta signatures indicated CMV infection as well as a matching HLA type.

This clonotype originated in a human donor in good health (CMV status not recorded). Some clones in this sample may be carry-over from other donors' samples. What was sequenced was PBMCs. The chain joins TRBV27 to TRBJ2-7; TRBD1 agrees at 8 bases. The CDR3 sequence is CASSLSRTGTGVYGQYF. CDR3 DNA sequence: TGTGCCAGCAGTTTATCGCGGACCGGGACAGGAGTCTACGGGCAGTACTTC.